The clone carrying this T cell receptor (beta chain) has only a few counts. The antigen remains undetermined. TCRdb re-analysed the reads in MiXCR, keeping a single row per CDR3 protein. In the table there are about 830,000 distinct CDR3 sequences, 32% of which are singletons. The data stem from a study of T cell repertoires in cytomegalovirus infection. Study summary: As its CMV epitopes, the study selected recently identified HLA-C-restricted and well-studied HLA-B-restricted targets.

The CDR3 spans 18 residues. The ends were cut back, 5 bases at V and 0 bases at J, with 22 bases in the middle. Germline CDR1 reads MNHNS; CDR2 reads SASEGT. This receptor was identified in a human donor in good health (CMV status not recorded). Some clones in this sample may be carry-over from other donors' samples. The sample in question was cultured CD8+ T cells from PBMCs, obtained from culture after CMV antigen stimulation. V is TRBV6-1 and J is TRBJ1-1, with D maybe TRBD1 (5 bases). This CDR3 is CASSSDHTGGDLNTEAFF. The DNA of the CDR3 is TGTGCCAGCAGTTCCGACCACACGGGGGGAGACTTGAACACTGAAGCTTTCTTT.